Each of the 17 T cell receptor beta chains below was sequenced from the same sample in a study of T cell responses to AZD1222 COVID-19 vaccine. The data were produced by immunoSEQ multiplex PCR, yet TCRdb's version contains in-frame clones alone and is incomplete. This table has under 150,000 clones, 75% to 90% appearing once. This sample comprised peripheral blood, obtained on day 0 of MenACWY control vaccination. The receptors shown here come from an adult in good health.

The chain uses TRBV27 and TRBJ2-7, with a weak D call TRBD1 (7 bases). Trimming pared 3 bases from V and 4 bases from J, leaving 10 bases between. The CDR3 spans 13 residues. CDR1 and CDR2 from the germline V gene are MNHEY and SMNVEV (reference sequence). CDR3 region: CASSLTGRYEQYF. CDR3 nucleotide sequence: TGTGCCAGCAGTTTGACAGGGAGGTACGAGCAGTACTTC.

CDR3 bases: TGCGCCAGCAGCCCTTCTCCTCTAGCGGAAGCGAACACCGGGGAGCTGTTTTTT. Its protein is CASSPSPLAEANTGELFF. The gene calls are TRBV4-1 and TRBJ2-2, with 7 positions matching TRBD2. V lost 4 bases and J lost 0; bases outside the gene matches: 11. The CDR3 extends over 18 amino acids. CDR1 and CDR2 from the germline V gene are MGHRA and YSYEKL.

The J gene is TRBJ2-3, the V gene TRBV30, with 8 bases identical to TRBD1. The V gene end was trimmed by 2 bases and the J gene end by 0 bases; junction bases not matched to a gene: 7. The CDR3 extends over 16 amino acids. CDR1 is GTSNPN and CDR2 is SVGIG in the germline V gene (reference sequence). The CDR3 reads CAWSSGTGTSTDTQYF. CDR3 in DNA: TGTGCCTGGAGTTCCGGGACAGGTACTAGCACAGATACGCAGTATTTT. Using reference TRBV30 and TRBJ2-3 for the parts outside the CDR3, the full variable domain is SQTIHQWPATLVQPVGSPLSLECTVEGTSNPNLYWYRQAAGRGLQLLFYSVGIGQISSEVPQNLSASRPQDRQFILSSKKLLLSDSGFYLCAWSSGTGTSTDTQYFGPGTRLTVL.

The gene calls are TRBV3-1 (or the pseudogene TRBV3-2) and TRBJ2-7; D possibly corresponds to TRBD2 (6 bases). Germline V CDR1 and CDR2: LGHDT, YNNKEL (reference sequence). Trimming pared 2 bases from V and 4 bases from J, leaving 18 bases between. This CDR3 is 16 amino acids long. CDR3 region: CASSQQGAGRRYEQYF. The CDR3, as DNA: TGTGCCAGCAGCCAACAGGGCGCGGGGCGTCGGTACGAGCAGTACTTC.

The rearrangement links TRBV18 to TRBJ2-1, with D maybe TRBD2 (5 bases). Germline V CDR1 and CDR2: KGHSH, LQKENI. The CDR3 is 14 amino acids. Between the trimmed V and J ends, which lost 5 bases and 3 bases, there was a span of 11 bases. The CDR3 here is CASSFIEGYNEQFF. For the CDR3, the DNA is TGTGCCAGCTCATTTATTGAGGGCTACAATGAGCAGTTCTTC.

The chain links TRBV20-1 to TRBJ2-3; 8 positions match TRBD2. Trimming cost V 3 bases and J 1 base; bases outside gene matches: 3. In germline, CDR1 is DFQATT, CDR2 SNEGSKA (reference sequence). The CDR3 is 14 residues long. CDR3 loop: CSASETSGTDTQYF. Written as DNA, the CDR3 is TGCAGTGCTAGTGAGACTAGCGGCACAGATACGCAGTATTTT.

V and J are TRBV9 and TRBJ2-7, with 11 positions matching TRBD2. Germline-derived CDR1 and CDR2 are SGDLS and YYNGEE. CDR3 length: 15 amino acids. Trimming cost V 0 bases and J 6 bases; bases outside gene matches: 5. The CDR3 spells CASSVDPLAGGEQYF. The CDR3 DNA is TGTGCCAGCAGCGTAGACCCGCTAGCGGGAGGCGAGCAGTACTTC.

The count of this clone is one. The chain joins TRBV19 to TRBJ2-2; the D gene is possibly TRBD2 (5 bases). The CDR3 runs 13 residues. Between the trimmed V and J ends, which lost 7 bases and 7 bases, there was a span of 13 bases. Germline V gene sequence: CDR1 LNHDA, CDR2 SQIVND (reference sequence). CDR3 DNA: TGTGCCAGTACTGGACTTGGTGGCGGGGAGCTGTTTTTT. Its protein product is CASTGLGGGELFF.

V usage is TRBV5-6 and J usage is TRBJ1-3; D is unclear. Trimming cost V 5 bases and J 4 bases, with 1 base left between them. The CDR3 loop spans 10 amino acids. Germline V CDR1 and CDR2: SGHDT, YYEEEE. The CDR3 DNA is TGTGCCAGCAGGGGAAACACCATATATTTT. The encoded protein is CASRGNTIYF.

V usage is TRBV19 and J usage is TRBJ1-3; 9 nucleotides line up with TRBD1. This CDR3 region has 15 residues. V lost 4 bases, J lost 3 bases, and 4 bases stayed unmatched. The germline V gene encodes CDR1 LNHDA and CDR2 SQIVND (reference sequence). CDR3 DNA: TGTGCCAGTAGTAGGGACAGGGAAGTTGGAAACACCATATATTTT. Protein: CASSRDREVGNTIYF.

The rearrangement links TRBV11-3 to TRBJ2-5, with TRBD2 matching over 9 bases. Per germline, CDR1 SGHNT and CDR2 YENEEA. The CDR3 consists of 17 residues. Trimming removed 0 bases from V and 2 bases from J; junction bases left unmatched: 7. The CDR3, as DNA: TGTGCCAGCAGCTTAGATTCTAGCGGGGCCCTACAAGAGACCCAGTACTTC. This sequence encodes CASSLDSSGALQETQYF.

This chain uses TRBV7-2 with TRBJ1-6, with 7 bases that match TRBD1. CDR1 and CDR2 (germline): SGHTA, FQGNSA. V lost 5 bases, J lost 8 bases, and 9 bases stayed unmatched. CDR3 size: 15 residues. The DNA of the CDR3 is TGTGCCAGCAGCGCACAGGGGCAAAAGGATTCACCCCTCCACTTT. Its translation is CASSAQGQKDSPLHF.

This sequence joins TRBV20-1 and TRBJ2-3; unclear D gene. The CDR3 has 11 amino acids. Trimming removed 5 bases from V and 6 bases from J, with 9 bases in between. Germline V gives CDR1 DFQATT, CDR2 SNEGSKA (reference sequence). The CDR3 nucleotides read TGCAGTGCTCCCCTAATGGATACGCAGTATTTT. Translation: CSAPLMDTQYF.

The chain is built from TRBV7-8 and TRBJ2-5; D is unresolved. Trimming left V 5 bases short and J 3 bases short, with 13 bases between. Germline V gene lookup returns CDR1 SGHVS and CDR2 FQNEAQ. CDR3 length: 14 residues. As DNA, the CDR3 is TGTGCCAGCAGCCCATACTCAAAAAAAGAGACCCAGTACTTC. Its translation is CASSPYSKKETQYF.

The chain links TRBV7-8 to TRBJ2-7, with 9 bases lining up with TRBD1. CDR1 and CDR2 (germline): SGHVS, FQNEAQ. V lost 2 bases, J lost 3 bases, and 5 bases stayed unmatched. This CDR3 contains 15 residues. The CDR3, as DNA: TGTGCCAGCAGCTTATACCCGACAGGGGGCTACGAGCAGTACTTC. It codes for CASSLYPTGGYEQYF.

This clone has just a few counts. This sequence joins TRBV7-8 and TRBJ2-2; D gene unclear. V was clipped by 5 bases and J by 4 bases, with 11 bases between them. The germline CDR1 and CDR2 sequences are SGHVS and FQNEAQ. The CDR3 totals 14 residues. DNA of the CDR3: TGTGCCAGCAGCCCCGATGGGGTCACCGGGGAGCTGTTTTTT. Translation: CASSPDGVTGELFF.

The chain employs TRBV6-6 and TRBJ2-7; D possibly corresponds to TRBD2 (5 bases). The CDR3 sequence is 15 residues long. Germline V gene sequence: CDR1 MNHNY, CDR2 SVGAGI (reference sequence). With 2 bases removed from V and 3 bases from J, the gap between germline ends came to 14 bases. The CDR3 region is CASSYPRERYYEQYF. The CDR3 region has the DNA TGTGCCAGCAGTTACCCGAGGGAGCGATACTACGAGCAGTACTTC.